This TCR beta chain was captured in a study of blood T cells in healthy people across ages. Turning to the study itself: In model experiments, template switching was able to capture about one barcoded beta molecule for every two T cells that were present.

CDR1 and CDR2 from the germline V gene are SGHTA and FQGNSA. The CDR3 runs 12 residues. V lost 5 bases and J 10 bases, leaving 12 bases between the germline ends. Notes on this clonotype: The conserved final phenylalanine or tryptophan is absent from the CDR3, which likely points to a read error.

A sample-barcoded 5' primer and a J-beta primer mix were used in a second PCR of about 6 to 11 cycles. No fewer than 2.5 million CDR3-containing paired-end reads came from each sample. TCRdb used MiXCR to reprocess the 5' RACE reads, holding one entry per CDR3 protein. The repertoire holds over a million distinct CDR3 sequences, with approximately 26% as singletons. The same data also contributed to another study, on T cells of mothers and their children.

This receptor was taken from a girl between 2 and 10 years old in good health. The chain couples TRBV7-2 to TRBJ2-1; weak D call: TRBD2 (6 bases). Sequenced: blood. CDR3 in amino acids: CASSRRGSEQFL. CDR3 DNA sequence: TGTGCCAGCAGCAGACGGGGGAGCGAGCAGTTCCTC.